A selection of T cell receptor beta chains follows, all from one sample in a study of cytomegalovirus exposure and HLA in healthy donors. Sequenced by immunoSEQ multiplex PCR; TCRdb stores in-frame clones only, minus some. The profile shows fewer than 200,000 clones, 65% to 80% of them singletons. Material for sequencing was PBMCs. Source of these receptors: a woman aged 40 to 49 in good health and CMV-seropositive. The CDR3 runs from the conserved cysteine through the conserved F or W. A D gene is named only where the DNA matches it firmly. Rows may omit the clone size; those that give it use once, few, many or a size class.

D	V	J	size	CDR3	DNA
TRBD2	TRBV10-3	TRBJ2-7	once	CAISEPRTSGNEQYF	TGTGCCATCAGTGAGCCGAGGACTAGCGGGAACGAGCAGTACTTC
TRBD1	TRBV2	TRBJ1-4	.	CASRTGTGISTNEKLFF	TGTGCCAGCAGAACCGGGACAGGAATTTCAACTAATGAAAAACTGTTTTTT
TRBD1	TRBV25-1	TRBJ2-5	.	CASSGIQGSGETQYF	TGTGCCAGCAGCGGAATACAGGGGAGCGGAGAGACCCAGTACTTC
TRBD1	TRBV30	TRBJ1-5	.	CAWGTGVNQPQHF	TGTGCCTGGGGGACAGGAGTCAATCAGCCCCAGCATTTT
TRBD1	TRBV18	TRBJ2-3	.	CASSPLGQATDTQYF	TGTGCCAGCTCACCACTGGGACAGGCAACAGATACGCAGTATTTT
.	TRBV25-1	TRBJ1-6	few	CASSAGNNSPLHF	TGTGCCAGCAGTGCCGGGAATAATTCACCCCTCCACTTT
.	TRBV2	TRBJ2-7	few	CASSESQVLSYEQYF	TGTGCCAGCAGTGAGTCACAGGTTCTCTCCTACGAGCAGTACTTC
.	TRBV5-4	TRBJ1-2	.	CASSPGVPGGYTF	TGTGCCAGCAGTCCGGGGGTTCCGGGTGGCTACACCTTC
.	TRBV10-3	TRBJ2-7	.	CAISAGDSSSYEQYF	TGTGCCATCAGTGCGGGGGACAGCAGCTCCTACGAGCAGTACTTC
.	TRBV19	TRBJ2-1	once	CASSPASVYNEQFF	TGTGCCAGTAGTCCGGCTAGCGTCTACAATGAGCAGTTCTTC
.	TRBV7-2	TRBJ1-1	.	CASSLLGADTEAFF	TGTGCCAGCAGCTTACTGGGGGCGGACACTGAAGCTTTCTTT
TRBD2	TRBV15	TRBJ2-1	.	CATSGASGAYNEQFF	TGTGCCACCAGCGGGGCTAGCGGGGCGTACAATGAGCAGTTCTTC
TRBD1	TRBV4-3	TRBJ1-2	.	CASSQEQGFGYGYTF	TGCGCCAGCAGCCAAGAACAGGGGTTTGGCTATGGCTACACCTTC
TRBD1	TRBV5-6	TRBJ2-5	few	CASSRQGGETQYF	TGTGCCAGCAGCCGACAGGGCGGAGAGACCCAGTACTTC
TRBD1	TRBV7-2	TRBJ1-1	.	CASSGDRVHTEAFF	TGTGCCAGCAGCGGGGACAGGGTACACACTGAAGCTTTCTTT
TRBD1	TRBV27	TRBJ2-5	.	CASSLLWQGAQETQYF	TGTGCCAGCAGTTTATTGTGGCAGGGGGCTCAAGAGACCCAGTACTTC
TRBD1	TRBV18	TRBJ2-5	.	CASSLTGTVKETQYF	TGTGCCAGCTCACTTACCGGGACAGTAAAGGAGACCCAGTACTTC
TRBD1	TRBV4-3	TRBJ2-6	.	CASSQDGQGSGANVLTF	TGCGCCAGCAGCCAAGATGGACAGGGCTCTGGGGCCAACGTCCTGACTTTC
TRBD2	TRBV6-1	TRBJ2-3	.	CASSVLAGGGSTDTQYF	TGTGCCAGCAGTGTACTAGCGGGGGGAGGTAGCACAGATACGCAGTATTTT
TRBD2	TRBV12-5	TRBJ2-3	.	CASGQTSGRDIDTQYF	TGTGCTAGTGGTCAGACTAGCGGGAGGGATATAGATACGCAGTATTTT
TRBD2	TRBV7-2	TRBJ2-5	.	CASSSSGLEETQYF	TGTGCCAGCAGCTCCTCGGGACTAGAAGAGACCCAGTACTTC
.	TRBV13	TRBJ2-1	.	CASSLKGSEEFYDEQFF	TGTGCCAGCAGCTTAAAAGGATCTGAGGAATTCTACGATGAGCAGTTCTTC